This T cell receptor beta chain comes out of a study of T cells in Graves' hyperthyroidism and ophthalmopathy. Overall study results and limits: The authors' 13 V-J model separated ophthalmopathy from stable hyperthyroidism.

At least ten counts were recorded for this clonotype. Its target is unknown. V shed 4 bases, J shed 8 bases, and the junction held 20 bases outside the gene matches. The CDR3 consists of 19 residues. The germline V gene encodes CDR1 MDHEN and CDR2 SYDVKM. From RNA transcripts, TCR beta CDR3 regions were amplified. Carried out on the TCR CDR3, a first-round RT-PCR used the HTBI primer set. TCRdb reanalysed the multiplex PCR reads using MiXCR and keeps one entry per CDR3 protein. The sample records a few hundred thousand distinct CDR3 sequences, about 14% being singletons. These patients, aged 18 to 65, had recently diagnosed hyperthyroidism lasting under 2 months.

The TCR originated in a woman aged 40 to 50 with Graves' hyperthyroidism that later progressed to Graves' ophthalmopathy. Sequenced input: blood. The V and J genes are TRBV28 and TRBJ2-4; 10 bases line up with TRBD2. CDR3 DNA sequence: TGTGCCAGCAGTTCAAAGGGGCTCCGGCTAGCGGGAGTTCAGGACATTCAGTACTTC. Encoded protein: CASSSKGLRLAGVQDIQYF. Using reference TRBV28 and TRBJ2-4 for the parts outside the CDR3, the full variable domain is DVKVTQSSRYLVKRTGEKVFLECVQDMDHENMFWYRQDPGLGLRLIYFSYDVKMKEKGDIPEGYSVSREKKERFSLILESASTNQTSMYLCASSSKGLRLAGVQDIQYFGAGTRLSVL.